This T cell receptor (beta chain) was found in a study of blood T cells in healthy people across ages. Study results and caveats: Older age went with lower TCR beta diversity per million T cells, in a roughly linear way.

A second 7 to 11 cycle PCR used barcoded and J-beta primers. MiXCR was run by TCRdb on the 5' RACE reads, yielding one entry per CDR3 protein. The sample lists hundreds of thousands of distinct CDR3 sequences, 29% occurring once. As to this clonotype: The antigen is undetermined.

In germline, CDR1 is SQVTM, CDR2 ANQGSEA. The CDR3 is 12 residues long. The chain carries TRBV29-1 and TRBJ2-5, with 9 positions matching TRBD2. Input material: blood. The clonotype originates from a woman older than 75 in good health. CDR3 sequence reads: CTSISGSETQYF. In DNA, the CDR3 is TGCACTTCCATTAGCGGGAGTGAGACCCAGTACTTC.